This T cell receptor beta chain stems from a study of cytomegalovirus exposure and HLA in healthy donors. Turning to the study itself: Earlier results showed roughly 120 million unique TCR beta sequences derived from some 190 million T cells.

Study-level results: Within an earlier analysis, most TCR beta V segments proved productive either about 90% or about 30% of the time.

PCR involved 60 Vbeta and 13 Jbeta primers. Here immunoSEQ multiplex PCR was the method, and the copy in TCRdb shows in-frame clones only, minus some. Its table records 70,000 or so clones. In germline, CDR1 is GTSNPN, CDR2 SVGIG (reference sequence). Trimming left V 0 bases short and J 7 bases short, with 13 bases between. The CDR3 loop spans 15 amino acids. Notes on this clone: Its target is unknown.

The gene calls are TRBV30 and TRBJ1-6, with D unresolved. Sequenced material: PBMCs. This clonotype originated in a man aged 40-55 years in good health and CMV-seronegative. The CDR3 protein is CAWSVPGVGNSPLHF. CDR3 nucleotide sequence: TGTGCCTGGAGTGTTCCGGGAGTCGGGAATTCACCCCTCCACTTT.